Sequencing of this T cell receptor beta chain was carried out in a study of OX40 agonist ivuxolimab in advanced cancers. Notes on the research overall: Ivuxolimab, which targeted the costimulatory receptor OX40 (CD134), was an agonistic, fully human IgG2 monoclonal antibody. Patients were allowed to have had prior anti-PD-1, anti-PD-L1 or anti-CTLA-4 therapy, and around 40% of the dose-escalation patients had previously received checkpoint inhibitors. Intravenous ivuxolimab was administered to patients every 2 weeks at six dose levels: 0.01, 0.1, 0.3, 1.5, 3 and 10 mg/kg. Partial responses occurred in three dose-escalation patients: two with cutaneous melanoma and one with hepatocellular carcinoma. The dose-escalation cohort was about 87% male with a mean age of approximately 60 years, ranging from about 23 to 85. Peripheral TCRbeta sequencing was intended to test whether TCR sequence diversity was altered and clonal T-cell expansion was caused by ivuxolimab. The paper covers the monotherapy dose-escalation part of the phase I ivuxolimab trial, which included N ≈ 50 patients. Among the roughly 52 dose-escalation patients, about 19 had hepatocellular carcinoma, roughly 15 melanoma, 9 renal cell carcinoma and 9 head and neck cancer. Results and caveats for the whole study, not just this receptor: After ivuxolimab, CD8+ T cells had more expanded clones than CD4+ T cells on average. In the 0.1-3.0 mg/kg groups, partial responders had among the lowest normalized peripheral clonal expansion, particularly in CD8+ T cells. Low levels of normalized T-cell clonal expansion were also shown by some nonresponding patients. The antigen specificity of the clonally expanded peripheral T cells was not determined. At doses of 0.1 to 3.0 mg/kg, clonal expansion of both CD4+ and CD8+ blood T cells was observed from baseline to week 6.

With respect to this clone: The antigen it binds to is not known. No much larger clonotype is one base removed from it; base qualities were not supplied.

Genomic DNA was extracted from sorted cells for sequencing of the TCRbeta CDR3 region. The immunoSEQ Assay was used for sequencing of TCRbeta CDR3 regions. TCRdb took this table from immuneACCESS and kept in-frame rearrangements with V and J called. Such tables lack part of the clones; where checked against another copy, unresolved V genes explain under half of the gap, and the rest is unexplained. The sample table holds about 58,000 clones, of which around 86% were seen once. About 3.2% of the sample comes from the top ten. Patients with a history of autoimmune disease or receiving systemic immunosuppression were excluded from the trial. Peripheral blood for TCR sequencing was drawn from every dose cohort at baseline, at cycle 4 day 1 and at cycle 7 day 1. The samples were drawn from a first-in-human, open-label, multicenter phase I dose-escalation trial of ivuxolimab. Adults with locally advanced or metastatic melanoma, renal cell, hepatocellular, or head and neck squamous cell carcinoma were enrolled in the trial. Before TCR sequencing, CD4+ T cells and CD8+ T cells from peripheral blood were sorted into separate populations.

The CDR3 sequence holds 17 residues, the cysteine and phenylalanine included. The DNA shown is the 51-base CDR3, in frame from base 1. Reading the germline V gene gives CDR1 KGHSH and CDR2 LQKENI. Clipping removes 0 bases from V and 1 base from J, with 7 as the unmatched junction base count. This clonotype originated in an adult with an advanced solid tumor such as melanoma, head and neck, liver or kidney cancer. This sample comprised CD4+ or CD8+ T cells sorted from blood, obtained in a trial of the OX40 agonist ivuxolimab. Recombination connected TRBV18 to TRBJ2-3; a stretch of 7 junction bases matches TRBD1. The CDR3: CASSPPAGTDRTDTQYF. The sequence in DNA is TGTGCCAGCTCACCACCCGCCGGGACAGACCGCACAGATACGCAGTATTTT. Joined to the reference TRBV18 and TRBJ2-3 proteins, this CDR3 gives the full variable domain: NAGVMQNPRHLVRRRGQEARLRCSPMKGHSHVYWYRQLPEEGLKFMVYLQKENIIDESGMPKERFSAEFPKEGPSILRIQQVVRGDSAAYFCASSPPAGTDRTDTQYFGPGTRLTVL.